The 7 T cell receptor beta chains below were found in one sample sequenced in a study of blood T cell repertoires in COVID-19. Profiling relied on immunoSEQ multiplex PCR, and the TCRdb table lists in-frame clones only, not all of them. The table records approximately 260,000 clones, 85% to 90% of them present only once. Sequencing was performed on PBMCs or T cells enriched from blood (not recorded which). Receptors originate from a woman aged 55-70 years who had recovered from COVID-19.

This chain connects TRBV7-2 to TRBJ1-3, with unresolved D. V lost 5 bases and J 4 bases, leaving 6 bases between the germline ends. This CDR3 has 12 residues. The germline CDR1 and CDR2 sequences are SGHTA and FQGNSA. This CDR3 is CASSLRGNTIYF. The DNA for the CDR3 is TGTGCCAGCAGCCTCAGGGGAAACACCATATATTTT.

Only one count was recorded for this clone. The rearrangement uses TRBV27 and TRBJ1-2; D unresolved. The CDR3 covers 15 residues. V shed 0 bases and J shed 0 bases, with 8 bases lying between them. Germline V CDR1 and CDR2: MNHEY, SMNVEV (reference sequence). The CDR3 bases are TGTGCCAGCAGTTTATCTCCTTCTGCTAACTATGGCTACACCTTC. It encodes CASSLSPSANYGYTF.

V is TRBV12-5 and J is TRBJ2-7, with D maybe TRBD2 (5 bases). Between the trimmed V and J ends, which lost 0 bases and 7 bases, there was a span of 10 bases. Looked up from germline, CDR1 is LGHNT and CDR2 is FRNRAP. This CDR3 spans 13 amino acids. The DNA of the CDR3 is TGTGCTAGTGGTTTGGTACCTGGGAGAGAGCAGTACTTC. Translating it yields CASGLVPGREQYF.

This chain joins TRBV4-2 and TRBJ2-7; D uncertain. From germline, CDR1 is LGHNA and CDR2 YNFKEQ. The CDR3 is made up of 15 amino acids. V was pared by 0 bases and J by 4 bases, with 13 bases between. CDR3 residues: CASSQDRNEIYEQYF. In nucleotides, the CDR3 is TGTGCCAGCAGCCAAGATAGAAATGAAATTTACGAGCAGTACTTC.

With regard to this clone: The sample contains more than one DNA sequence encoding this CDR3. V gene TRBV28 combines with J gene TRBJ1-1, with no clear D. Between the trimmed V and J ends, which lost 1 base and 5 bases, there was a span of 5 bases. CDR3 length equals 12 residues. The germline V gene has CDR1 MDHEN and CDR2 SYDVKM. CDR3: CASSLSRTEAFF. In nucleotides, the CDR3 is TGTGCCAGCAGTTTATCACGGACTGAAGCTTTCTTT.

The CDR3: CASRTRGRSEKLFF. CDR3 nucleotide sequence: TGTGCCAGCAGAACCAGGGGGCGGAGTGAAAAACTGTTTTTT. This sequence joins TRBV2 and TRBJ1-4, with 8 nucleotides matching TRBD1. The CDR3 runs 14 residues. Germline lookup yields CDR1 SNHLY and CDR2 FYNNEI. The trim removed 6 bases at V and 7 bases at J, leaving 7 bases unmatched. The variable domain in full, with the rest retrieved from reference TRBV2 and TRBJ1-4, is EPEVTQTPSHQVTQMGQEVILRCVPISNHLYFYWYRQILGQKVEFLVSFYNNEISEKSEIFDDQFSVERPDGSNFTLKIRSTKLEDSAMYFCASRTRGRSEKLFFGSGTQLSVL.

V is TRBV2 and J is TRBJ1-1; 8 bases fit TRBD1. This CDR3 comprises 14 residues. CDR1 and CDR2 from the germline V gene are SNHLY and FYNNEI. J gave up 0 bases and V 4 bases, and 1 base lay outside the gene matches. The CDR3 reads CASSGQGMNTEAFF. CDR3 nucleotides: TGTGCCAGCAGTGGACAGGGGATGAACACTGAAGCTTTCTTT.